Below, 11 T cell receptor beta chains from the same sample are listed, as sequenced in a study of OX40 agonist ivuxolimab in advanced cancers. The protocol was immunoSEQ multiplex PCR, while the TCRdb copy is restricted to in-frame clones and leaves out a portion. The table includes 40,000 to 60,000 clones, about four fifths detected once. Sequences were derived from CD4+ or CD8+ T cells sorted from blood, sampled in a trial of the OX40 agonist ivuxolimab. All receptors come from an adult with an advanced solid tumor such as melanoma, head and neck, liver or kidney cancer.

V is TRBV14 and J is TRBJ1-3; no clear D. CDR1 and CDR2 from the germline V gene are SGHDN and FVKESK. CDR3 length equals 14 residues. Trimming stripped 0 bases from V and 0 bases from J, with 3 bases between. The CDR3 spells CASSQDFSGNTIYF. DNA of the CDR3: TGTGCCAGCAGCCAAGACTTCTCTGGAAACACCATATATTTT.

V gene TRBV7-2 combines with J gene TRBJ2-7; 13 bases fit TRBD2. J lost 5 bases, V lost 4 bases, and 2 bases had no gene match. The CDR3 has 14 amino acids. In germline, CDR1 is SGHTA, CDR2 FQGNSA. The CDR3 nucleotides read TGTGCCAGCAGCTGGGGACTAGCGGGAAACGAGCAGTACTTC. This translates into CASSWGLAGNEQYF.

The chain combines TRBV14 with TRBJ1-1; no reliable D call. This CDR3 comprises 14 residues. The germline gives CDR1 SGHDN, CDR2 FVKESK. Trimming stripped 4 bases from V and 6 bases from J, with 15 bases between. CDR3 protein: CASSPWTGASEAFF. The CDR3 DNA reads TGTGCCAGCAGCCCGTGGACGGGAGCGTCTGAAGCTTTCTTT.

The rearrangement links TRBV5-7 to TRBJ2-3, with D possibly TRBD2 on 5 matching bases. TRBV5-7 is an ORF for which the function is uncertain. The CDR3 runs to 16 residues. The V and J ends lost 3 bases and 0 bases respectively, with 14 bases between them. The CDR3 DNA reads as TGTGCCAGCAGCTCGCAGCATAGCGCCAGCACAGATACGCAGTATTTT. The encoded protein is CASSSQHSASTDTQYF.

The chain combines TRBV9 with TRBJ1-6; 7 bases map to TRBD1. The CDR3 runs 14 residues. Trimming at V came to 6 bases and at J to 5 bases, leaving 5 bases not matched to a gene. Germline V CDR1 and CDR2: SGDLS, YYNGEE. DNA for the CDR3: TGTGCCAGCACCCGAACAGGGGATAATTCACCCCTCCACTTT. As protein: CASTRTGDNSPLHF.

The CDR3 sequence is CASSAWTGPRTYEQYF. Written as DNA, the CDR3 is TGTGCCAGCAGCGCATGGACAGGGCCCCGTACCTACGAGCAGTACTTC. The V call is TRBV9, the J call TRBJ2-5, with 8 bases lining up with TRBD1. The J call is in doubt because the DNA end fits TRBJ2-7 better. CDR3 length: 16 residues. Looked up from germline, CDR1 is SGDLS and CDR2 is YYNGEE.

J is TRBJ2-2 and V is TRBV2; possibly TRBD1 for D (6 bases). This CDR3 is 13 amino acids long. The germline V gene encodes CDR1 SNHLY and CDR2 FYNNEI. The germline V and J ends were trimmed by 6 bases and 6 bases, with 11 bases remaining between them. The CDR3 sequence: CASSDTGSGELFF. The CDR3, as DNA: TGTGCCAGCAGCGACACAGGGTCCGGGGAGCTGTTTTTT.

This chain links TRBV19 with TRBJ2-3, with 11 bases that match TRBD2. This CDR3 region has 16 residues. CDR1 and CDR2 from the germline V gene are LNHDA and SQIVND (reference sequence). After removal of 3 bases from V and 2 bases from J, the junction contained 4 bases not matched to a gene. As DNA, the CDR3 is TGTGCCAGTAGTATTGGTAGCGGGGGGGTCACAGATACGCAGTATTTT. It is translated as CASSIGSGGVTDTQYF.

DNA for the CDR3: TGTGCCAGCAGGGTCAAGACGCAGTATTTT. Its protein is CASRVKTQYF. V is TRBV21-1 and J is TRBJ2-3. TRBV21-1 constitutes a pseudogene. This CDR3 comprises 10 residues.

The gene calls are TRBV9 and TRBJ2-7, with D possibly being TRBD2 (6 bases). Germline-derived CDR1 and CDR2 are SGDLS and YYNGEE. V was pared by 4 bases and J by 1 base, with 15 bases between. The CDR3 consists of 15 residues. CDR3 in amino acids: CASSNPGGPSYEQYF. DNA for the CDR3: TGTGCCAGCAGCAACCCCGGGGGTCCTTCCTACGAGCAGTACTTC.

The gene calls are TRBV13 and TRBJ2-7; possibly TRBD1 for D (5 bases). The V end was cut by 1 base, the J end by 5 bases, with 18 bases between. Germline V gives CDR1 PRHDT, CDR2 FYEKMQ (reference sequence). The CDR3 runs to 16 residues. The CDR3 is CASSLEQALLAHEQYF. CDR3 in DNA: TGTGCCAGCAGCTTAGAACAGGCGCTCCTGGCCCACGAGCAGTACTTC.